This TCR beta chain was retrieved from a study of blood T cell repertoires in COVID-19. Study details: Both acute and convalescent COVID-19 samples were obtained from the United States, Italy and Spain.

Authors' processing steps: Researchers report that nucleated cell counts were estimated from reference gene primer amplification. Assay: immunoSEQ multiplex PCR; the TCRdb copy retains only in-frame clones and omits some. V and J calls and clone size come straight from that table; D and trimming were deduced from the DNA. This table has around 80,000 clones, approximately 82% appearing once. Deletions cut 4 bases from V and 2 bases from J, with 12 bases between. Looked up from germline, CDR1 is LNHDA and CDR2 is SQIVND (reference sequence). The CDR3 length is 15 residues. What was sequenced was peripheral blood. The V gene is TRBV19, the J gene TRBJ2-1, with D possibly being TRBD1 (5 bases). This sequence originates from a human donor in a cohort sampled during active COVID-19. CDR3 sequence: CASSKEGVPYNEQFF. In DNA form, the CDR3 reads TGTGCCAGTAGTAAAGAAGGGGTTCCCTACAATGAGCAGTTCTTC. Full variable domain (remainder filled in from reference TRBV19 and TRBJ2-1): DGGITQSPKYLFRKEGQNVTLSCEQNLNHDAMYWYRQDPGQGLRLIYYSQIVNDFQKGDIAEGYSVSREKKESFPLTVTSAQKNPTAFYLCASSKEGVPYNEQFFGPGTRLTVL.